This entry lists 8 T cell receptor beta chains sequenced from one sample in a study of vaccination effects on CD4 cells after COVID-19. Cells that had been cultured for 10 days were the source of isolated CD4+ T cells. Using immunoSEQ multiplex PCR, the repertoire was profiled, and TCRdb retains in-frame clones only, with some absent. The table shows 40,000 or so clones, with around 76% occurring only once. No antigen is known for these receptors. The sequencing here drew on CD4+ T cells from PBMCs cultured without peptide, taken before COVID-19 vaccination. The receptors stem from a human donor who received a COVID-19 vaccine.

The rearrangement uses TRBV25-1 and TRBJ2-2; maybe TRBD1 (6 bases). V dropped 4 bases and J dropped 3 bases, with 12 bases sitting between them. Germline CDR1 MGHDK, CDR2 SYGVNS. The CDR3 loop spans 15 amino acids. As DNA, the CDR3 is TGTGCCAGCAGTGCCCTAGACAGGTACACCGGGGAGCTGTTTTTT. This codes for CASSALDRYTGELFF.

The V call is TRBV9, the J call TRBJ1-1; tentatively, D is TRBD1 (5 bases). V was shortened by 2 bases and J by 1 base, with 9 bases between the two germline ends. Germline V gene lookup returns CDR1 SGDLS and CDR2 YYNGEE. This CDR3 region has 14 residues. CDR3 nucleotide sequence: TGTGCCAGCAGCGTCGTGGGGGGGAACACTGAAGCTTTCTTT. Its translation: CASSVVGGNTEAFF.

This chain joins TRBV7-2 and TRBJ1-2; 7 nucleotides align to TRBD1. The germline CDR1 and CDR2 sequences are SGHTA and FQGNSA. The CDR3 contains 15 residues. V was pared by 1 base and J by 7 bases, with 9 bases of the junction left unmatched. The CDR3 sequence is CASSLVFTGDRGYTF. The DNA of the CDR3 is TGTGCCAGCAGCTTAGTGTTCACAGGGGATCGTGGCTACACCTTC.

This clone is a singleton in its sample. The chain employs TRBV9 and TRBJ2-1, with D possibly called TRBD1 or TRBD2 (5 bases each). Germline V gene data show CDR1 as SGDLS and CDR2 as YYNGEE. Trimming took off 4 bases at V and 3 bases at J, with 11 bases between the two ends. This CDR3 is 14 amino acids long. Here the CDR3 DNA reads TGTGCCAGCAGCCTAGATGGGGGCTACAATGAGCAGTTCTTC. It encodes CASSLDGGYNEQFF.

In this sample, this clone turned up a few times. The chain couples TRBV2 to TRBJ1-1, with a tentative D call TRBD1 (6 bases). The ends were cut back, 6 bases at V and 4 bases at J, with 18 bases in the middle. This CDR3 has 15 residues. Germline CDR1 SNHLY, CDR2 FYNNEI. The CDR3 protein is CASRVQGSPFTEAFF. The DNA of the CDR3 is TGTGCCAGCAGGGTCCAGGGGAGTCCGTTCACTGAAGCTTTCTTT.

This chain links TRBV7-8 with TRBJ1-3, with a tentative D call TRBD1 (5 bases). Germline-derived CDR1 and CDR2 are SGHVS and FQNEAQ. V shed 0 bases and J shed 4 bases, with 13 bases lying between them. CDR3 length: 16 amino acids. The CDR3 here is CASSLAGRVTGNTIYF. As DNA, the CDR3 is TGTGCCAGCAGCTTAGCAGGCAGGGTAACGGGAAACACCATATATTTT.

This chain uses TRBV5-8 with TRBJ1-1; no clear D gene. V was shortened by 3 bases and J by 3 bases, with 9 bases between the two germline ends. Germline V gene sequence: CDR1 SGHTS, CDR2 YDEGEE. This CDR3 region has 13 residues. The CDR3, as DNA: TGTGCCAGCAGCTCCGAGTTAGACACTGAAGCTTTCTTT. This gives the protein CASSSELDTEAFF. Complete variable domain (other parts from reference TRBV5-8 and TRBJ1-1): EAGVTQSPTHLIKTRGQQATLRCSPISGHTSVYWYQQALGLGLQFLLWYDEGEERNRGNFPPRFSGRQFPNYSSELNVNALELEDSALYLCASSSELDTEAFFGQGTRLTVV.

The V and J genes are TRBV29-1 and TRBJ2-2; 7 nucleotides agree with TRBD1. Germline assignment: CDR1 SQVTM and CDR2 ANQGSEA. The CDR3 runs 14 residues. Trimming removed 7 bases from V and 5 bases from J; junction bases left unmatched: 10. CDR3 protein: CSARTGRGTGELFF. The CDR3 coding sequence is TGCAGCGCGCGGACGGGCAGGGGGACCGGGGAGCTGTTTTTT.